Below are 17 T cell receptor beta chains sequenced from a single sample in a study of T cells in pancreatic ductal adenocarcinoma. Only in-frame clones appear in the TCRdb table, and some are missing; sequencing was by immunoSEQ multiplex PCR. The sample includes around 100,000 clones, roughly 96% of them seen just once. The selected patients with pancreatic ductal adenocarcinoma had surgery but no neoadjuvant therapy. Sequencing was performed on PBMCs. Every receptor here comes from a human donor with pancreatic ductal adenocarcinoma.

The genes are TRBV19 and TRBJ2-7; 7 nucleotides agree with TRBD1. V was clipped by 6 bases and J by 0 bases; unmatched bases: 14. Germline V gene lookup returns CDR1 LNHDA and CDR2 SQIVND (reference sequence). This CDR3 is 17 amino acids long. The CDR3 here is CASSKTYGTASSYEQYF. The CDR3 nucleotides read TGTGCCAGTAGCAAAACCTACGGGACAGCTTCCTCCTACGAGCAGTACTTC.

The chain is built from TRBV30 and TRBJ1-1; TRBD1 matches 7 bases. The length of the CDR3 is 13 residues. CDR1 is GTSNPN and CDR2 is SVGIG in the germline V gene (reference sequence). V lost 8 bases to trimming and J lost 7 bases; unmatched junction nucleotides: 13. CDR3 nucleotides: TGTGCCGGAAGGGGGCGGATTGGGTTTGAAGCTTTCTTT. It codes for CAGRGRIGFEAFF.

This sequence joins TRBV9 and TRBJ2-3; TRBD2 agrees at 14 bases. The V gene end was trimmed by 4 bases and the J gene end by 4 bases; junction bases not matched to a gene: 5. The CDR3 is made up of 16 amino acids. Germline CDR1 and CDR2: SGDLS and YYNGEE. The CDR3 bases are TGTGCCAGCAGCTCCGGACTAGCGGGAGGATCAGATACGCAGTATTTT. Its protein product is CASSSGLAGGSDTQYF.

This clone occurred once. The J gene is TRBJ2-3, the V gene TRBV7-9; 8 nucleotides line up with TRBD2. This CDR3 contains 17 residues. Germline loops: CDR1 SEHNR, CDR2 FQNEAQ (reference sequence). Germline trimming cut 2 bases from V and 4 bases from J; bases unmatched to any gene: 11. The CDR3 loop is CASSLSWTRGRSDTQYF. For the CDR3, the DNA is TGTGCCAGCAGCTTATCCTGGACTCGCGGGAGGTCAGATACGCAGTATTTT.

The CDR3 sequence is CASSVRGGLAQYF. CDR3 sequence (DNA): TGTGCCAGCAGCGTACGGGGGGGTTTGGCCCAGTACTTC. V and J are TRBV9 and TRBJ2-5; 8 bases align to TRBD2. This CDR3 has 13 residues. The germline V gene encodes CDR1 SGDLS and CDR2 YYNGEE. The J segment lost 9 bases and the V segment lost 1 base, leaving 5 bases of the junction unmatched. Variable domain in full (rest from reference TRBV9 and TRBJ2-5): DSGVTQTPKHLITATGQRVTLRCSPRSGDLSVYWYQQSLDQGLQFLIQYYNGEERAKGNILERFSAQQFPDLHSELNLSSLELGDSALYFCASSVRGGLAQYFGPGTRLLVL.

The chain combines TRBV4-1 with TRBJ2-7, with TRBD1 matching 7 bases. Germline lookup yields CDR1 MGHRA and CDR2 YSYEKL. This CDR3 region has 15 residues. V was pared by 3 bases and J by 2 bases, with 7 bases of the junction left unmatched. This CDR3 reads CASSQPGQNPYEQYF. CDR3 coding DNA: TGCGCCAGCAGCCAGCCGGGACAGAATCCCTACGAGCAGTACTTC.

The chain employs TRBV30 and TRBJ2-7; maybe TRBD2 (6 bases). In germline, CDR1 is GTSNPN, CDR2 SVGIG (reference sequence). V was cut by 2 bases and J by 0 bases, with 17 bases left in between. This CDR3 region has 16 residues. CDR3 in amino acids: CAWSSLGRGSSYEQYF. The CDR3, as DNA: TGTGCCTGGAGTTCCTTGGGTCGGGGGAGCTCCTACGAGCAGTACTTC.

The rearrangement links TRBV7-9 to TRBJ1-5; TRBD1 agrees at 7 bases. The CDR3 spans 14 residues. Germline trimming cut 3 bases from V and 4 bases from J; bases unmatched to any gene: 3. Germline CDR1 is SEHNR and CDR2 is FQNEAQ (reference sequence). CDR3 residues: CASSFEGANQPQHF. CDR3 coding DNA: TGTGCCAGCAGCTTTGAGGGGGCAAATCAGCCCCAGCATTTT.

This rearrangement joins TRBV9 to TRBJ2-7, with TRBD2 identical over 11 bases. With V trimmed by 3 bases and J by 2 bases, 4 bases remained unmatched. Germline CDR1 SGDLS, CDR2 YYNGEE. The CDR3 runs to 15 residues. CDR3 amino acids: CASSAGTSGPYEQYF. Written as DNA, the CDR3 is TGTGCCAGCAGCGCCGGGACTAGCGGACCCTACGAGCAGTACTTC.

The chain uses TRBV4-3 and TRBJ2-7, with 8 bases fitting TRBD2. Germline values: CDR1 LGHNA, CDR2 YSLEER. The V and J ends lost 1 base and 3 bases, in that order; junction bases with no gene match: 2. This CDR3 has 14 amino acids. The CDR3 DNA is TGCGCCAGCAGCCAAGGGCTAGCGGGCTACGAGCAGTACTTC. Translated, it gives CASSQGLAGYEQYF.

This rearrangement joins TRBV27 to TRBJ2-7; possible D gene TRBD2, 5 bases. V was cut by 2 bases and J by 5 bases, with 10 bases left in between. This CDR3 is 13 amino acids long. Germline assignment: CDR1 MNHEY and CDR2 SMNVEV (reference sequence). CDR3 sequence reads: CASSLGRVHEQYF. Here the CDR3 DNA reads TGTGCCAGCAGTTTAGGGCGGGTCCACGAGCAGTACTTC.

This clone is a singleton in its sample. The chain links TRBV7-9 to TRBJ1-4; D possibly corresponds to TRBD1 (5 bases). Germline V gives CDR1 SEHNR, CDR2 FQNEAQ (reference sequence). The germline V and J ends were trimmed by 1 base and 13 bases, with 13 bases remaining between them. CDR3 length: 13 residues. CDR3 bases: TGTGCCAGCAGCTTAGATCTGGGGCGCATACTGTTTTTT. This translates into CASSLDLGRILFF.

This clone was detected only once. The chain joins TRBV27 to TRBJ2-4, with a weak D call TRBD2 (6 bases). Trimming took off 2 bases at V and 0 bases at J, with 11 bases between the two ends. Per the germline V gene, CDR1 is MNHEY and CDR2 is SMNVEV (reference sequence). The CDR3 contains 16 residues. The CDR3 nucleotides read TGTGCCAGCAGTTTACGGGGGAATGTAGCCAAAAACATTCAGTACTTC. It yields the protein CASSLRGNVAKNIQYF.

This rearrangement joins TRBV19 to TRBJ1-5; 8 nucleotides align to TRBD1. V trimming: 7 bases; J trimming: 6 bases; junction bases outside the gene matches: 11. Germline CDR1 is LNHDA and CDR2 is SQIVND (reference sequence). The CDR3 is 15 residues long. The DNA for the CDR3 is TGTGCCAGTAACCCCGACAGGGGTTGGCGTCAGCCCCAGCATTTT. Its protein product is CASNPDRGWRQPQHF.

The CDR3, as DNA: TGTGCCAGCAGTGAGGGGCTAGCGGGACCGCACACTCTCTACGAGCAGTACTTC. It codes for CASSEGLAGPHTLYEQYF. V gene TRBV6-1 combines with J gene TRBJ2-7; 9 bases are shared with TRBD2. Germline-derived CDR1 and CDR2 are MNHNS and SASEGT. The CDR3 has 18 amino acids. Losses at the gene ends were 3 bases for V and 3 bases for J; bases not matched to a gene: 15.

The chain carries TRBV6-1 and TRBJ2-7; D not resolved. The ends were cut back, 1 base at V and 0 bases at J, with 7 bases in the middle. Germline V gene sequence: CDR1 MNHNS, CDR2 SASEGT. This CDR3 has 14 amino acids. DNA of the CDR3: TGTGCCAGCAGTGAAGGGCCTGACTCCTACGAGCAGTACTTC. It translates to CASSEGPDSYEQYF.

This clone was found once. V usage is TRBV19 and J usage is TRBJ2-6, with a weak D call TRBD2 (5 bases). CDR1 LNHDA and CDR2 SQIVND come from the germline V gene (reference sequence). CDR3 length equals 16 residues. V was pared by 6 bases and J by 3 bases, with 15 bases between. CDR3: CASSIRGSGGANVLTF. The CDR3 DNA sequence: TGTGCCAGTAGCATACGGGGTTCGGGTGGGGCCAACGTCCTGACTTTC.